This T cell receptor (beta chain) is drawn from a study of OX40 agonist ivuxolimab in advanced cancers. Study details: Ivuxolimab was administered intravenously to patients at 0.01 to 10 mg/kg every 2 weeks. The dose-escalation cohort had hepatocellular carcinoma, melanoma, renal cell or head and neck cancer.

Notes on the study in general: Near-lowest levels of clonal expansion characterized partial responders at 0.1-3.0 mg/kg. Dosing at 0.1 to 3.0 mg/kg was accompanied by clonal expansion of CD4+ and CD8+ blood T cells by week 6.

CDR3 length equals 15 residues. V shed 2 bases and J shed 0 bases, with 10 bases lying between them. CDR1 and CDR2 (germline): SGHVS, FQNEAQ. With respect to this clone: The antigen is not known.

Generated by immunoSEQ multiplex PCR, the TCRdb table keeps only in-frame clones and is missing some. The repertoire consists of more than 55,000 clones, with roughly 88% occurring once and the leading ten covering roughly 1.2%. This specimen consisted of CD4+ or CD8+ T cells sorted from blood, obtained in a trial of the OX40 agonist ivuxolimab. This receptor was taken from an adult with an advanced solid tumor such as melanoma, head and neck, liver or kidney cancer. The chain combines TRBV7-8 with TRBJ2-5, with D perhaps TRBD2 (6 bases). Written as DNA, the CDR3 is TGTGCCAGCAGCTTACAAACTAGCCACCAAGAGACCCAGTACTTC. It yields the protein CASSLQTSHQETQYF.